A single sample is the source of the 20 T cell receptor beta chains below, sequenced in a study of shared clonotypes between healthy human individuals. The data were produced by immunoSEQ multiplex PCR, yet TCRdb's version contains in-frame clones alone and is incomplete. The sample holds 1.4 million or so clones, about 98.5% seen once. The material sequenced was naive CD4+ T cells sorted from blood. Sample subset: CD45RA+ positively selected. The receptors shown here come from a young man in good health.

V and J are TRBV10-3 and TRBJ2-1, with 7 nucleotides matching TRBD1. V was pared by 3 bases and J by 4 bases, with 6 bases of the junction left unmatched. The CDR3 is 15 amino acids. Germline-derived CDR1 and CDR2 are ENHRY and SYGVKD. In DNA, the CDR3 is TGTGCCATCAGTGATTCGCAGGGGGTATACAATGAGCAGTTCTTC. It translates to CAISDSQGVYNEQFF.

The rearrangement joins TRBV9 to TRBJ2-7, with D tentatively TRBD2 (6 bases). Germline-derived CDR1 and CDR2 are SGDLS and YYNGEE. The CDR3 sequence is 12 residues long. The V end lost 7 bases, the J end lost 4 bases, and 12 bases lay between the germline ends. This chain's CDR3 is CASAREPYEQYF. The CDR3 region has the DNA TGTGCCAGCGCCCGGGAGCCGTACGAGCAGTACTTC.

This clone was recorded once. One end of the junction varies from germline; a read error may be responsible. This chain uses TRBV5-4 with TRBJ2-5, with TRBD2 as a possible D gene (5 bases). CDR3 length: 15 residues. Germline-derived CDR1 and CDR2 are SGHNT and YYREEE (reference sequence). The CDR3 loop reads CASSRQLGPRETQYF. DNA for the CDR3: TGCGCCAGCAGCCGGCAACTAGGTCCGAGGGAGACCCAGTACTTC.

The chain joins TRBV18 to TRBJ2-2; 8 nucleotides agree with TRBD1. The CDR3 consists of 16 residues. Germline values: CDR1 KGHSH, CDR2 LQKENI. V lost 4 bases, J lost 6 bases, and 10 bases stayed unmatched. CDR3 residues: CASSLQMQTGAGELFF. CDR3 DNA: TGTGCCAGCTCACTTCAAATGCAGACAGGGGCCGGGGAGCTGTTTTTT.

The chain uses TRBV19 and TRBJ1-5; no clear D gene. V lost 3 bases, J lost 9 bases, and 15 bases lay in between. Germline CDR1 LNHDA, CDR2 SQIVND (reference sequence). The CDR3 loop spans 14 amino acids. The DNA of the CDR3 is TGTGCCAGTAGTATTGAACCGGCCCTTGGGCCCCAGCATTTT. It translates to CASSIEPALGPQHF.

The chain is built from TRBV5-1 and TRBJ1-1, with a possible D match to TRBD1 (5 bases). CDR3 length equals 14 residues. Trimming removed 4 bases from V and 6 bases from J, with 16 bases in between. Germline CDR1 is SGHRS and CDR2 is YFSETQ. In nucleotides, the CDR3 is TGCGCCAGCAGCCTCCGGCGGGGAGGGGCTGAAGCTTTCTTT. Residues: CASSLRRGGAEAFF.

The chain combines TRBV2 with TRBJ1-2; a possible D gene is TRBD1 (6 bases). The CDR3 consists of 12 residues. The V gene lost 4 bases and the J gene lost 5 bases, with 8 bases spanning the gap. Germline CDR1 is SNHLY and CDR2 is FYNNEI. CDR3: CASSGDKYGYTF. The CDR3 bases are TGTGCCAGCAGTGGGGACAAGTATGGCTACACCTTC.

The rearrangement links TRBV19 to TRBJ1-5; a possible D gene is TRBD1 (6 bases). V dropped 3 bases and J dropped 3 bases, with 15 bases sitting between them. CDR3 length equals 16 residues. Germline loops: CDR1 LNHDA, CDR2 SQIVND (reference sequence). As DNA, the CDR3 is TGTGCCAGTAGTATTCCCCGACAGGTCCACAATCAGCCCCAGCATTTT. As protein: CASSIPRQVHNQPQHF.

The chain joins TRBV7-3 to TRBJ2-2, with TRBD2 matching over 9 bases. Unmatched junction bases numbered 7, after V lost 1 base and J lost 7 bases. Germline CDR1 is SGHTA and CDR2 is FQGTGA. The CDR3 extends over 16 amino acids. The CDR3 here is CASSLKSGRRGGELFF. CDR3 DNA sequence: TGTGCCAGCAGCTTAAAGAGCGGGAGGCGGGGCGGGGAGCTGTTTTTT.

J is TRBJ2-7 and V is TRBV18, with 8 bases identical to TRBD2. Trimming took 8 bases from V and 2 from J; bases not matched to a gene: 8. The CDR3 length is 14 residues. Looked up from germline, CDR1 is KGHSH and CDR2 is LQKENI. This CDR3 is CASPRAGVPYEQYF. CDR3 bases: TGTGCCAGCCCCCGAGCGGGAGTGCCCTACGAGCAGTACTTC. The full variable domain, with the rest looked up from reference TRBV18 and TRBJ2-7, is NAGVMQNPRHLVRRRGQEARLRCSPMKGHSHVYWYRQLPEEGLKFMVYLQKENIIDESGMPKERFSAEFPKEGPSILRIQQVVRGDSAAYFCASPRAGVPYEQYFGPGTRLTVT.

The V call is TRBV30, the J call TRBJ1-5; 7 bases align to TRBD1. Germline trimming cut 1 base from V and 7 bases from J; bases unmatched to any gene: 7. The CDR3 extends over 14 amino acids. Germline CDR1 and CDR2: GTSNPN and SVGIG (reference sequence). Written as DNA, the CDR3 is TGTGCCTGGAGTGAACAGGGGCGGCACCAGCCCCAGCATTTT. Its translation: CAWSEQGRHQPQHF. The full variable domain, with the rest looked up from reference TRBV30 and TRBJ1-5, is SQTIHQWPATLVQPVGSPLSLECTVEGTSNPNLYWYRQAAGRGLQLLFYSVGIGQISSEVPQNLSASRPQDRQFILSSKKLLLSDSGFYLCAWSEQGRHQPQHFGDGTRLSIL.

The chain couples TRBV28 to TRBJ1-2, with TRBD1 matching 9 bases. J gave up 4 bases and V 2 bases, and 8 bases lay outside the gene matches. CDR1 is MDHEN and CDR2 is SYDVKM in the germline V gene. The CDR3 spans 16 residues. The CDR3: CASSLGLWGQGYGYTF. CDR3 bases: TGTGCCAGCAGTTTAGGACTGTGGGGACAGGGCTATGGCTACACCTTC.

V is TRBV9 and J is TRBJ2-1; 10 bases are shared with TRBD2. The CDR3 runs 16 residues. With V trimmed by 1 base and J by 7 bases, 8 bases remained unmatched. Germline CDR1 SGDLS, CDR2 YYNGEE. In DNA, the CDR3 is TGTGCCAGCAGCGTATGGCTAGCGGGAGTTGGTAATGAGCAGTTCTTC. It is translated as CASSVWLAGVGNEQFF.

The chain combines TRBV27 with TRBJ2-2; TRBD2 aligns across 8 bases. Germline V lookup: CDR1 MNHEY, CDR2 SMNVEV (reference sequence). The V gene end was trimmed by 2 bases and the J gene end by 3 bases; junction bases not matched to a gene: 11. The length of the CDR3 is 18 residues. In nucleotides, the CDR3 is TGTGCCAGCAGTTTACTCCTCCGGGAGGGAGGGCACACCGGGGAGCTGTTTTTT. Amino acids: CASSLLLREGGHTGELFF.

Comment on this clone: A junction boundary mismatches the germline segment, possibly from a read error. The V call is TRBV5-1, the J call TRBJ2-3; 11 nucleotides align to TRBD2. The CDR3 is 16 amino acids. Germline loops: CDR1 SGHRS, CDR2 YFSETQ. CDR3 residues: CASSLALAGVPDTQYF. In DNA form, the CDR3 reads TGCGCCAGCAGCTTGGCACTAGCGGGGGTACCCGATACTCAGTATTTT.

The chain recombines TRBV10-1 with TRBJ1-5; D unclear. V dropped 4 bases and J dropped 5 bases, with 9 bases sitting between them. Per the germline V gene, CDR1 is WNHNN and CDR2 is SYGVQD (reference sequence). The CDR3 extends over 13 amino acids. In DNA form, the CDR3 reads TGCGCCAGCAGTGGGTCAGTGGATCAGCCCCAGCATTTT. Translation gives CASSGSVDQPQHF.

This clone occurred a few times. The chain couples TRBV6-1 to TRBJ1-5; TRBD1 aligns across 8 bases. This CDR3 comprises 17 residues. Germline assignment: CDR1 MNHNS and CDR2 SASEGT. V trimming: 4 bases; J trimming: 2 bases; junction bases outside the gene matches: 10. CDR3 protein: CASSVTGGTGGNQPQHF. Here the CDR3 DNA reads TGTGCCAGCAGTGTAACAGGGGGGACAGGCGGCAATCAGCCCCAGCATTTT.

The V gene is TRBV7-2, the J gene TRBJ1-3; D uncertain. CDR3 length equals 16 residues. The V gene lost 1 base and the J gene lost 0 bases, with 10 bases spanning the gap. Germline assignment: CDR1 SGHTA and CDR2 FQGNSA. CDR3 sequence reads: CASSLDPVYSGNTIYF. CDR3 DNA: TGTGCCAGCAGCTTAGATCCGGTTTACTCTGGAAACACCATATATTTT.

V and J are TRBV5-5 and TRBJ2-3, with 8 nucleotides matching TRBD2. The CDR3 extends over 15 amino acids. CDR1 and CDR2 from the germline V gene are SGHKS and YYEKEE (reference sequence). Unmatched junction bases numbered 10, after V lost 4 bases and J lost 6 bases. CDR3: CASSILAGLDDTQYF. The CDR3 nucleotides are TGTGCCAGCAGCATCCTAGCGGGCCTTGATGATACGCAGTATTTT.

The gene calls are TRBV7-9 and TRBJ2-1; no firm D call. There are 11 residues in the CDR3. Germline CDR1 reads SEHNR; CDR2 reads FQNEAQ (reference sequence). V was trimmed by 1 base and J by 10 bases, leaving 5 bases between them. The CDR3 is CASSLGPEQFF. The CDR3 DNA is TGTGCCAGCAGCTTAGGCCCAGAGCAGTTCTTC.